This is a list of T cell receptor beta chains from one sample in a study of technical replicates of blood from a handful of donors. Repertoires were generated with immunoSEQ multiplex PCR, while TCRdb's copy carries only in-frame clones and drops some. The sample comprises some 17,000 clones, around 86% of which are singletons, and 10% to 15% rests with the top ten. Sequencing was performed on PBMCs. Receptors were obtained from a human donor in good health. Both conserved end residues are part of each CDR3. A D gene is named only where the DNA matches it firmly. Clone size is shown for a subset of rows, as once, few, many or a class of expanded clone.

j_call d_call v_call clone_size cdr3_nt cdr3_aa
TRBJ2-1 NA TRBV28 NA TGTGCCAGCAGCCGGCCTCCCCGGGGGGCCAATGAGCAGTTCTTC CASSRPPRGANEQFF
TRBJ2-7 NA TRBV6-6 once TGTGCCAGCAGTTACTCGTCCCTAGCGAAAGGCGAGCAGTACTTC CASSYSSLAKGEQYF
TRBJ1-1 NA TRBV28 NA TGTGCCAGCAGTCCTAGTACGGGGACTGAAGCTTTCTTT CASSPSTGTEAFF
TRBJ1-1 NA TRBV5-4 NA TGTGCCAGCAGCGGAACAGTGAACACTGAAGCTTTCTTT CASSGTVNTEAFF
TRBJ1-2 TRBD1 TRBV18 NA TGTGCCAGCTCACCCGGGACAGACTATGGCTACACCTTC CASSPGTDYGYTF
TRBJ1-2 NA TRBV2 NA TGTGCCAGCAGTGAGGGCCCCACGGTAGGCTACACCTTC CASSEGPTVGYTF
TRBJ1-1 NA TRBV7-9 NA TGTGCCAGCAGCTTCACGGGGTTCACTGAAGCTTTCTTT CASSFTGFTEAFF
TRBJ2-7 NA TRBV6-5 NA TGTGCCAGCAGTTACTCGGCGGAATCGTACGAGCAGTACTTC CASSYSAESYEQYF
TRBJ2-7 NA TRBV4-1 NA TGCGCCAGCAGCTTCAGGGATGGGGAACTCTACGAGCAGTACTTC CASSFRDGELYEQYF
TRBJ2-7 NA TRBV19 NA TGTGCCAGTAGTAGGCGTGGCGGGATATTCTACGAGCAGTACTTC CASSRRGGIFYEQYF
TRBJ1-5 NA TRBV5-8 NA TGTGCCAGCAGCTTGGACAGGGTTGCCCAGCCCCAGCATTTT CASSLDRVAQPQHF
TRBJ2-6 NA TRBV2 NA TGTGCCAGCACATCTTCAGGGGTAGGGGCCAACGTCCTGACTTTC CASTSSGVGANVLTF
TRBJ2-3 NA TRBV28 NA TGTGCCAGCAGTTTGGGCAACACAGATACGCAGTATTTT CASSLGNTDTQYF
TRBJ2-7 TRBD1 TRBV7-8 NA TGTGCCAGCAGCCCCGGGACAGGGGGCAGCTACGAGCAGTACTTC CASSPGTGGSYEQYF
TRBJ2-1 TRBD1 TRBV11-2 NA TGTGCCAGCAGCTTGGGGCCGGGACAGGGGTACAATGAGCAGTTCTTC CASSLGPGQGYNEQFF
TRBJ1-4 TRBD1 TRBV30 NA TGTGCCTGGAGTGGCCGGGACAGGGGGCCTGTTAATGAAAAACTGTTTTTT CAWSGRDRGPVNEKLFF
TRBJ2-7 TRBD2 TRBV7-2 NA TGTGCCAGCAGCTTAGCGGGGAGCGGGAGAAGCTCCTACGAGCAGTACTTC CASSLAGSGRSSYEQYF
TRBJ2-1 NA TRBV27 NA TGTGCCAGCAGTTTTGGGGGGGCCCCCCTCGATGAGCAGTTCTTC CASSFGGAPLDEQFF
TRBJ2-1 NA TRBV19 NA TGTGCCAGTAATCTAGCGTCCAGGACGAACAATGAGCAGTTCTTC CASNLASRTNNEQFF
TRBJ2-1 TRBD2 TRBV19 NA TGTGCCAGTACCCTCAGCCTAGCGGACCCAGGTGAGCAGTTCTTC CASTLSLADPGEQFF
TRBJ2-7 TRBD1 TRBV11-2 NA TGTGCCAGCTCCTTGGGACAGGGGATTTCCTACGAGCAGTACTTC CASSLGQGISYEQYF
TRBJ2-1 NA TRBV11-1 NA TGTGCCAGCAGCTTAAGGGGGCGGGAGGCCTGGGATGAGCAGTTCTTC CASSLRGREAWDEQFF
TRBJ2-2 TRBD2 TRBV7-9 NA TGTGCCAGCGACCCTAGTGGGAGGGGTAACACCGGGGAGCTGTTTTTT CASDPSGRGNTGELFF
TRBJ2-7 TRBD1 TRBV6-5 NA TGTGCCAGCACCCGCTGGGGACAGGGGGCCGAGCAGTACTTC CASTRWGQGAEQYF
TRBJ2-4 NA TRBV7-9 NA TGTGCCAGCAGCTTAGCTAGGGAGCGGGACATTCAGTACTTC CASSLARERDIQYF
TRBJ2-4 TRBD1 TRBV25-1 NA TGTGCCAGTGGAACCGGGACAGGGGGCATTCAGTACTTC CASGTGTGGIQYF
TRBJ1-1 NA TRBV6-5 NA TGTGCCAGCAGTTACGGGGCCCCGACTGAAGCTTTCTTT CASSYGAPTEAFF
TRBJ2-2 TRBD1 TRBV30 NA TGTGCCTGGAGTGAGACAGGGGTGTCCGGGGAGCTGTTTTTT CAWSETGVSGELFF
TRBJ1-2 TRBD1 TRBV19 NA TGTGCCAGTAGTATAATAATCGGGGACAGGGGGCTCGGCTACACCTTC CASSIIIGDRGLGYTF
TRBJ2-1 TRBD1 TRBV29-1 once TGCAGCGTAAGGACCCCGGGACAGGGGCCGTACAATGAGCAGTTCTTC CSVRTPGQGPYNEQFF